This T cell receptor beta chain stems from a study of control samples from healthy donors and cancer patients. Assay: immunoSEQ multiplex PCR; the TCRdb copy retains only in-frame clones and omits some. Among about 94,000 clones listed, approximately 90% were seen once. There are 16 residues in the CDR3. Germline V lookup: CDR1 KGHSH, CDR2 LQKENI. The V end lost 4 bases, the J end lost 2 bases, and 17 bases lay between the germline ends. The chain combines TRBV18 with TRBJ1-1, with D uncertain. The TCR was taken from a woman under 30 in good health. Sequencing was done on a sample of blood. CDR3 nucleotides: TGTGCCAGCTCACAATATTCCACGGGCTCAAACACTGAAGCTTTCTTT. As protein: CASSQYSTGSNTEAFF.